This is a list of T cell receptor beta chains from one sample in a study of tumor and adjacent non-tumor tissue in lung cancer. Via MiXCR, TCRdb re-called the multiplex PCR reads, giving one row per CDR3 protein. The table lists under 150,000 distinct CDR3 sequences, approximately 66% of them singletons, with roughly 18% in the top ten. The source material was lung tumor tissue. The receptors were sampled from a man between 60 and 70 years old with small cell lung cancer. CDR3s include the opening cysteine and the closing phenylalanine or tryptophan. The listing skips clone size in some rows; elsewhere it reads once, few, many or a size class.

abundance	v_gene	j_gene	CDR3aa
NA	TRBV5-1	TRBJ2-3	CASSLAEVGGDTQYF
few	TRBV5-6	TRBJ1-1	CASSGTGLGTEALF
NA	TRBV20-1	TRBJ2-5	CSARDKKGQTQETHYF
NA	TRBV6-6	TRBJ1-1	CASSLYWNTEAFF
NA	TRBV28	TRBJ2-4	CASSLSWGSAKNIQYF
NA	TRBV11-2	TRBJ1-1	CASSLLRIGEAFF
few	TRBV20-1	TRBJ1-2	CSARGWAGSTNYGYTF
NA	TRBV6-5	TRBJ1-3	CASSYLWQEALYF
NA	TRBV20-1	TRBJ2-3	CTAREEGLDTQYF
NA	TRBV20-1	TRBJ2-3	CSARTWATDTQYF
few	TRBV11-2	TRBJ2-2	CTSSPLGGRGGGELFF
NA	TRBV6-1	TRBJ2-7	CASKVREASGQYEQYF
NA	TRBV20-1	TRBJ2-1	CSARVEVGTRSINEQFF
few	TRBV10-3	TRBJ1-6	CAITEGSSSPLHF
many	TRBV11-3	TRBJ1-6	CASSLIEDSPLHF
many	TRBV6-5	TRBJ2-7	CAIGSDSSYEQYF